The sample holds a few counts of the clone carrying this TCR beta chain. The antigen is not known. The PCR used 60 Vbeta and 13 Jbeta primers. Sequencing used immunoSEQ multiplex PCR; TCRdb keeps in-frame clones, though not all of them. Of roughly 140,000 clones listed, roughly 83% are singletons. The data are from a study of cytomegalovirus exposure and HLA in healthy donors. This CDR3 comprises 14 residues. The germline V gene has CDR1 GTSNPN and CDR2 SVGIG (reference sequence). V trimming: 3 bases; J trimming: 3 bases; junction bases outside the gene matches: 5. Study-wide points: Within an earlier analysis, most TCR beta V segments proved productive either about 87% or about 30% of the time. Available immune exposure information covered CMV serostatus only. Presence/absence analyses took donor sequencing depth as roughly uniform.

This rearrangement joins TRBV30 to TRBJ2-7; 10 bases map to TRBD1. The TCR sequence derives from a middle-aged man in good health and CMV-seropositive. Sequenced material: PBMCs. The DNA for the CDR3 is TGTGCCTGGAGGACCGGGACAGGGGACTACGAGCAGTACTTC. It codes for CAWRTGTGDYEQYF.